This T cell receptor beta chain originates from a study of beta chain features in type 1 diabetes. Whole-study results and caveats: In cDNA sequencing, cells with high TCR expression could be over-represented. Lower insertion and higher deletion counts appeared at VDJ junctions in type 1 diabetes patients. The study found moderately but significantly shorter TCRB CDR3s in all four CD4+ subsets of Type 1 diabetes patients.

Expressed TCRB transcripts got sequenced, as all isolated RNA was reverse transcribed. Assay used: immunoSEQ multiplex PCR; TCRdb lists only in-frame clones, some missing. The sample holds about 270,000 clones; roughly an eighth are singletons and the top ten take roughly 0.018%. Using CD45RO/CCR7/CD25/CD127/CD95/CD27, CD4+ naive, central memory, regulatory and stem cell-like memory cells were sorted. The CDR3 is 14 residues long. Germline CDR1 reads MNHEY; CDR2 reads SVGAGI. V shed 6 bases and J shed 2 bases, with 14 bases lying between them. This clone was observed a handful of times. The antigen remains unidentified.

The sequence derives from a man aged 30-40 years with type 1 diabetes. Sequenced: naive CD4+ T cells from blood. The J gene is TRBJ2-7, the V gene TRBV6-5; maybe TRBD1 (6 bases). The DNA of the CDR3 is TGTGCCAGCAGCCACAATACAGGGCCCTACGAGCAGTACTTC. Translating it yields CASSHNTGPYEQYF.